This T cell receptor (beta chain) emerged from a study of cytomegalovirus exposure and HLA in healthy donors (dated 2017 in TCRdb). Background for the entire study: According to an earlier analysis of a few hundred of the donors, 150 million to 200 million T cells yielded over 90 million unique TCR beta sequences and about 300 Gb of sequence data. Around 320 gigabases of sequencing data and approximately 84 million unique TCR sequences were included in an early release covering around 600 HLA-typed donors. Among the roughly 400 genotyped donors, approximately 81% belonged to the genetic ancestry cluster associated with self-reported Caucasian donors. The study aimed to test whether signatures of past pathogen exposure could be identified by cataloging public T cell receptors. Using immunosequencing, the study profiled T cell repertoires from some 670 subjects and related those repertoires to cytomegalovirus serostatus. Along with the approximately 650-subject first cohort, a separate validation cohort of about 110 different subjects was used. To predict cytomegalovirus infection status, the study combined high-throughput TCR immunosequencing, statistical association of individual TCRs with disease status, and machine learning. A later analysis re-analyzed previously published TCR beta repertoires from 650 to 800 donors and added high-resolution HLA genotyping to study TCR occurrence patterns. Rather than drawing on any new phenotypic data, the later analysis identified candidate immune exposures from TCR beta sequences and the way those sequences occurred across donors. An earlier analysis of 587 of the donors used high-throughput TCR beta sequencing to judge whether each TCR beta V gene segment behaved as functional or pseudogenic. Donor age, sex, ethnicity and CMV serostatus were compiled together with the repertoire data. In a later genetic analysis, genome-wide SNP genotypes for about 65% of the roughly 700 donors were used, and that subset was treated as a discovery cohort. All discovery cohort repertoires had been generated on a single sequencing platform. Both class I and class II loci were covered by HLA typing, at four-digit resolution. The number of typed donors differed by locus: 629-630 for A, B, C, DRB1 and DQB1; about 520 for DQA1; over 600 for DPA1; and about 450 for DPB1. Four to six DR-DQ haplotypes were handled as single units for association and clustering, since linkage in the cohort was strong. Among some 400 genotyped donors of the cohort, an average of about 220,000 unique TCR beta nucleotide sequences was sequenced per donor, of which 15% to 20% were non-productive.

Overall results and qualifications from the work: It was suggested by the authors that the approach could potentially be generalized to other disease states and immunological phenotypes. V-gene and J-gene trimming of TCR beta chains was associated with a missense DCLRE1C variant in a later genetic analysis, and the association was replicated in an independent cohort. A later analysis found that TCR association rates varied across HLA loci, with DRB1 alleles showing the most associated TCRs and HLA-C alleles the fewest. A later analysis associated about 17,000 TCR beta sequences with specific HLA alleles at a false discovery rate of 0.05. Compared with equally common non-associated chains, HLA-associated TCR beta chains in a later analysis were more clonally expanded and had lower generation probabilities. In an earlier analysis of more than 500 of the donors, most TCR beta V segments appeared in productive rearrangements about 87% or about 30% of the time, broadly matching IMGT annotations. Linkage disequilibrium might explain the correlated functional status among segregating V segments, but an unknown experimental factor could not be excluded. The 87-base-pair reads could not distinguish some IMGT-functional V segments, including TRBV6-2 and TRBV6-3, so those segments were excluded. Assigning TCR associations to individual alleles was difficult when HLA alleles, especially DR and DQ, strongly co-occurred. The study listed approximately 150 TCR beta chains as associated with cytomegalovirus. Sequencing depth was assumed to be roughly uniform across donors in the presence/absence analyses, though that assumption may not hold. In vitro tests confirmed that a few of the cytomegalovirus-associated TCR beta chains recognize cytomegalovirus antigens. The cohort was sequenced for TCR beta chains only, and without alpha or paired-chain data the features that could be detected were limited. In a later analysis, several top co-occurrence clusters were reported to appear linked to parvovirus B19, influenza, CMV and Epstein-Barr virus. A later analysis found that most CMV-associated TCR beta chains appeared HLA-restricted, with HLA associations seemingly driven largely by CMV exposure. Because counts were too low, roughly 17 rarely observed V segments, including chromosome 9 orphons, were left out of the earlier analysis of 500 to 650 of the donors. Immune exposure information for the cohort was limited to CMV serostatus. Cytomegalovirus status was reported to be diagnosed by the classifier with high specificity and sensitivity in both the original and validation cohorts. Because HLA typing was missing for some donors at each locus, association tests included only the typed subset. Across donors, most TCR sequences were observed very rarely, whereas some public TCRs were present in many individuals. A cluster of highly shared sequence variants was judged likely to represent a technical artifact of the sequencing pipeline. According to a later genetic analysis, donors in an Asian-associated ancestry cluster had fewer N-insertions in productive TCRs than the approximately 700-donor mean. A further reported finding was that TCR beta sequences accurately predicted the HLA-A and HLA-B alleles for most subjects in the first cohort.

Comment on this clone: Its cognate antigen has yet to be identified.

Library prep was done by the immunoSEQ multiplex PCR assay. The multiplex PCR relied on a mix of 60 forward primers for TCR Vbeta segments and 13 reverse primers for TCR Jbeta segments. A multiplex PCR assay on genomic DNA amplified the CDR3 region of rearranged TCR beta genes. Amplified TCR beta libraries were sequenced as 87-base-pair reads on the Illumina HiSeq System. Per the authors' processing: A later analysis counted about 80 million unique TCR beta chains across the approximately 700 repertoires, and around 12 million of these chains were shared by at least two donors. To remove PCR and sequencing errors, raw reads were error-corrected and collapsed into unique sequences using a nearest-neighbor algorithm that merged closely related sequences. CDR3 sequences were aligned to IMGT reference sequences to assign V, D and J gene segments. For a sequence to be retained, a match of at least six nucleotides to both a V gene segment and a J gene segment was required. Rearrangements were classified as productive when the CDR3 lacked stop codons and remained in frame with V and J, and all other rearrangements were classified as non-productive. Following IMGT convention, CDR3 was defined as the stretch from the second conserved V-encoded cysteine up to the conserved J-encoded phenylalanine. The earlier analysis of 587 of the donors excluded sequences that lacked an unambiguous match to a single V gene segment. In an earlier analysis of about 590 of the donors, a V segment was called functional when productive rearrangements were above 56.7%, and segregating when the standard deviation between donors exceeded 5%. A statistical classification framework was built to diagnose cytomegalovirus status from the catalog of TCR beta chain sequences. A later analysis assigned V and J genes by comparing TCR nucleotide sequences with IMGT/GENE-DB human TR gene sequences. A later analysis assigned CDR3 sequences and most-parsimonious VDJ recombination scenarios with the TCRdist pipeline. In a later analysis, every TCR beta chain was defined by the combination of its CDR3 amino acid sequence and its V-gene family, and reads without a unique V-gene family were dropped. In a later analysis, 450 to 600 highly shared, low-generation-probability nucleotide sequences were removed to address suspected cross-contamination and a sequencing artifact. In a later analysis, a clonal expansion index for each public chain was calculated from normalized within-repertoire ranks of inferred template counts. In a later analysis, generation probabilities were computed with a VDJ recombination model fitted to out-of-frame rearrangements, and the resulting probabilities were checked against IGoR. In a later analysis, hypergeometric tests were used to score TCR-TCR, TCR-HLA and TCR-CMV co-occurrence, with a repertoire-size bias correction applied to TCR pairs. False discovery rates were estimated in a later analysis by permuting HLA or CMV assignments 20 times. In a later analysis, co-occurring TCRs were grouped using DBSCAN, with TCRdist sequence similarity added in when clustering inside HLA-allele-positive subsets. For co-occurrence clustering, repertoires with fewer than 30,000 or more than 120,000 public chains were excluded, along with roughly 5 repertoires with anomalous nucleotide sharing. In TCRdb, the immuneACCESS table is reduced to in-frame sequences with V and J assigned. These tables do not hold every clone; where another copy was compared, an unresolved V gene accounts for under half, and the others remain unexplained. D and trimming come from the DNA, and the V and J calls and clone size come from that table. The sample table on file contains fewer than 150,000 clones. 3.6% of the sample rests with the top ten.

A distance of 15 bases separates the germline ends of V and J, which lose 3 bases and 2 bases respectively. The CDR3, cysteine through phenylalanine, is 16 amino acids long. Just the 48-base CDR3 DNA is kept, in frame starting at base 1. The germline V gene encodes CDR1 SGHNT and CDR2 YYREEE (reference sequence). In total, 630 or so healthy bone marrow donors made up the cohort. At the time of sampling, every cohort member was nominally healthy, though immune exposures that went unrecorded were likely present. The donor tested CMV seronegative, placing the donor among the 350 or so seronegative members of the cohort. A peripheral blood sample was provided by each donor, and peripheral blood mononuclear cells were used for TCR beta sequencing. The Qiagen DNeasy Blood Extraction Kit was used to extract genomic DNA from the blood cell samples.

This chain joins TRBV5-4 to TRBJ2-1; TRBD2 might be the D gene, on 6 matching bases. The receptor was isolated from a man aged 18 to 35 in good health and CMV-seronegative. The sample taken for sequencing was PBMCs. The CDR3 region: CASSSSGGPTYNEQFF. The DNA sequence is given as TGTGCCAGCAGCTCATCAGGAGGGCCTACCTACAATGAGCAGTTCTTC. When the CDR3 is completed using the reference TRBV5-4 and TRBJ2-1 genes on either side, the full variable domain is ETGVTQSPTHLIKTRGQQVTLRCSSQSGHNTVSWYQQALGQGPQFIFQYYREEENGRGNFPPRFSGLQFPNYSSELNVNALELDDSALYLCASSSSGGPTYNEQFFGPGTRLTVL.